This TCR beta chain was identified during a study of cytomegalovirus exposure and HLA in healthy donors. Overall study results and limits: Reportedly, TCR beta sequences accurately predicted HLA-A and HLA-B alleles in most subjects.

This CDR3 contains 15 residues. The junction had 4 bases not matched to a gene; V was cut back by 4 bases and J by 6 bases. Germline V CDR1 and CDR2: SNHLY, FYNNEI. PCR used 60 Vbeta primers and 13 Jbeta primers. Profiled with immunoSEQ multiplex PCR; TCRdb holds only in-frame clones, not every one. The profile shows approximately 100,000 clones, less than 9.5% of them singletons. Details on this clone: Its cognate antigen is unknown.

This TCR was sampled from a man aged 50 or older in good health and CMV-seropositive. Input material: PBMCs. The chain links TRBV2 to TRBJ2-2; 11 bases align to TRBD2. The CDR3 spells CASSVLAGGPGELFF. As DNA, the CDR3 is TGTGCCAGCAGTGTATTAGCGGGAGGGCCCGGGGAGCTGTTTTTT.